This is a list of T cell receptor beta chains from one sample in a study of breast tumors, draining lymph nodes, adjacent tissues. One entry per CDR3 protein, called by TCRdb with MiXCR from the multiplex PCR reads. The repertoire holds 170,000 or so distinct CDR3 sequences, with roughly a third as singletons. Sequenced material: axillary lymph node tissue. Receptors originate from a female donor with breast cancer. Some clones in this sample may be carry-over from other donors' samples. Each CDR3 is given with its conserved first and last residue. Fields, in order: V gene, J gene, CDR3 protein.

>TRBV11-2|TRBJ2-3
CASSLSRGAKYF
>TRBV12-3/TRBV12-4|TRBJ2-5
CASSVTRPGETQYF
>TRBV9|TRBJ2-5
CASSVGTPEETQYF
>TRBV3-1|TRBJ2-1
CASSQVRGNNNEQFF
>TRBV27|TRBJ2-2
CASSFFWGGGGELFF
>TRBV9|TRBJ1-6
CASSVAGTAFAPLHF
>TRBV29-1|TRBJ2-7
CSVVGSEQYF
>TRBV7-2|TRBJ2-3
CASSLGPLASTDTQYF
>TRBV10-3|TRBJ2-2
CAISEEGGLNTGELSW
>TRBV6-5|TRBJ2-6
CASSYQGAAGANVLTF
>TRBV5-6|TRBJ2-7
CASSRGAGVTYEQYF
>TRBV10-3|TRBJ2-7
CAISEIRGEQYF
>TRBV2|TRBJ1-5
CASNQRTGAGWPQHF
>TRBV5-1|TRBJ2-2
CASTPGSGGARELFF
>TRBV5-1|TRBJ2-5
CASSPHQETHYF
>TRBV29-1|TRBJ1-4
CSLGRGANEKLFF
>TRBV19|TRBJ2-1
CASSIRAGWEGRNEQFF
>TRBV9|TRBJ2-7
CASSTGTGNLEQYF
>TRBV5-8|TRBJ2-5
CASSWRGSQETQYF
>TRBV12-3/TRBV12-4|TRBJ2-7
CASMSPRTGGYEQYF
>TRBV7-2|TRBJ2-1
CASSPLGPYNEQFF
>TRBV2|TRBJ2-3
CASSDPQTSGGTDTQYF